This is a list of T cell receptor beta chains from one sample in a study of T-cell reconstitution after alpha-beta-depleted transplantation in children. TCRdb used MiXCR to reprocess the PCR reads, holding one entry per CDR3 protein. The table has approximately 16,000 distinct CDR3 sequences, 5% to 5.5% seen once; the top ten hold 6.5% to 8.5%. This specimen was PBMCs, taken before TCRalphabeta/CD19-depleted stem cell transplant. The receptors shown here come from a boy aged 10-17 years with acute lymphoblastic leukemia, due to receive a stem cell transplant. CDR3s include the opening cysteine and the closing phenylalanine or tryptophan. Fields, in order: D gene, J gene, clone size, V gene, CDR3 DNA, CDR3 protein. D genes are given only for firm matches. Expanded clones are given a class, and other clones once, few, many or no size at all.

TRBD2 | TRBJ2-1 | medium-sized | TRBV11-1 | TGTGCCAGCAGCCGGAACGGGGGGACCTACAATGAGCAGTTCTTC | CASSRNGGTYNEQFF
. | TRBJ2-1 | many | TRBV27 | TGTGCCAGCAGTTTATCGGGGGCGGGGTACAATGAGCAGTTCTTC | CASSLSGAGYNEQFF
TRBD1 | TRBJ2-2 | medium-sized | TRBV24-1 | TGTGCCACCAGTGATACCGGGACAGGGACCGGGGAGCTGTTTTTT | CATSDTGTGTGELFF
. | TRBJ1-1 | many | TRBV4-1 | TGCGCCAGCAGCCAAGCCCCGAGGACCATGAACACTGAAGCTTTCTTT | CASSQAPRTMNTEAFF
. | TRBJ2-7 | medium-sized | TRBV25-1 | TGTGCCAGCAGTGCTGGGGGTGGACTCCCCGAGCAGTACTTC | CASSAGGGLPEQYF
. | TRBJ2-2 | many | TRBV5-1 | TGCGCCAGCAGCTTGGGGCAGGAGATTGGGACCGGGGAGCTGTTTTTT | CASSLGQEIGTGELFF
TRBD1 | TRBJ2-2 | many | TRBV7-8 | TGTGCCAGCAGCTTCTACTCCGGGACAGGGGGAATCGGGGAGCTGTTTTTT | CASSFYSGTGGIGELFF
. | TRBJ2-7 | many | TRBV6-1 | TGTGCCAGCAGTGAACGTGTACACTCCTACGAGCAGTACTTC | CASSERVHSYEQYF
. | TRBJ2-7 | many | TRBV4-3 | TGCGCCAGCAGCCGATCAGGGGGGTCCTACGAGCAGTACTTC | CASSRSGGSYEQYF
. | TRBJ2-5 | . | TRBV5-6 | TGTGCCATCAGCTCCGTGGTCCTTCCAGAGACCCAGTACTTC | CAISSVVLPETQYF
. | TRBJ2-5 | many | TRBV9 | TGTGCCAGCAGCCCACATTTCCTAGAAACCCGGGAGACCCAGTACTTC | CASSPHFLETRETQYF
. | TRBJ2-5 | medium-sized | TRBV7-8 | TGTGCCAGCAGCCTATATCAGGGTCAGATGAAGACCCAGTACTTC | CASSLYQGQMKTQYF
. | TRBJ2-3 | many | TRBV29-1 | TGCAGCGTTGATAAAGGACTGCGCACAGATACGCAGTATTTT | CSVDKGLRTDTQYF
. | TRBJ1-1 | many | TRBV29-1 | TGCAGCGTTGAATTGGCACAACCAACTGAAGCTTTCTTT | CSVELAQPTEAFF
TRBD1 | TRBJ1-2 | many | TRBV28 | TGTGCCAGCAAGCTACCGGGACAGGCAGCCGGCTACACCTTC | CASKLPGQAAGYTF
. | TRBJ2-1 | . | TRBV20-1 | TGCAGTGCTAGAGATGGGGAACGACCCTACAATGAGCAGTTCTTC | CSARDGERPYNEQFF
TRBD1 | TRBJ2-7 | medium-sized | TRBV6-5 | TGTGCCAGCAGTTACGGGGGACAGGGCTCCTACGAGCAGTACTTC | CASSYGGQGSYEQYF
. | TRBJ1-4 | many | TRBV6-2/TRBV6-3 | TGTGCCAGCAGATTAACCGGGTCTCGGGAAAAACTGTTTTTT | CASRLTGSREKLFF
TRBD2 | TRBJ2-5 | many | TRBV7-9 | TGTGCCAGCAGCCAGCTAGCGGGCGGGGAGACCCAGTACTTC | CASSQLAGGETQYF
TRBD2 | TRBJ2-3 | many | TRBV2 | TGTGCCAGCAGGCTAGGACTAGCGGAGAGCACAGATACGCAGTATTTT | CASRLGLAESTDTQYF
TRBD2 | TRBJ2-1 | many | TRBV2 | TGTGCCAGCAATGATGGAACTAGCGGAGGTAATGAGCAGTTCTTC | CASNDGTSGGNEQFF
. | TRBJ1-3 | many | TRBV12-3/TRBV12-4 | TGTGCCAGCAGGATAGGGGGATCTGGAAACACCATATATTTT | CASRIGGSGNTIYF
TRBD2 | TRBJ2-1 | once | TRBV6-9 | TGTGCCAGCAGTTATTCCGAACCTAGCGGGCAGTTCTTC | CASSYSEPSGQFF
. | TRBJ2-1 | many | TRBV6-2/TRBV6-3 | TGTGTCGTGGGGCGTAGCTCCTACAATGAGCAGTTCTTC | CVVGRSSYNEQFF
. | TRBJ1-2 | . | TRBV11-3 | TGTGCCAGCAGCCCCTCGTCGTTTGGTTACACCTTC | CASSPSSFGYTF
. | TRBJ2-1 | many | TRBV12-3/TRBV12-4 | TGTGCCAGCAGTTCGATGGAGGGCCCCAGCTACAATGAGCAGTTCTTC | CASSSMEGPSYNEQFF
TRBD2 | TRBJ2-5 | many | TRBV28 | TGTGCCAGCAGTTCAAAGCGGGAGGGCCTCCAAGAGACCCAGTACTTC | CASSSKREGLQETQYF
TRBD2 | TRBJ2-1 | many | TRBV6-2/TRBV6-3 | TGTGCCAGCGGGCGTTGGCGGCTAGCGGGAGCCAATGAGCAGTTCTTC | CASGRWRLAGANEQFF
. | TRBJ1-1 | many | TRBV20-1 | TGCAGTGCCATCGAAGGGGTCACTGAAGCTTTCTTT | CSAIEGVTEAFF
. | TRBJ2-5 | many | TRBV7-9 | TGTGCCAGCAGCTTAGCCTCGGGCGGCCAAGAGACCCAGTACTTC | CASSLASGGQETQYF
. | TRBJ1-5 | medium-sized | TRBV12-3/TRBV12-4 | TGTGCCAGCTCGTTTAAAAGCAATCAGCCCCAGCATTTT | CASSFKSNQPQHF
. | TRBJ2-5 | many | TRBV28 | TGTGCCAGCAGCCTACCGGGCTCTCGTAGAGAGACCCAGTACTTC | CASSLPGSRRETQYF
. | TRBJ2-5 | many | TRBV27 | TGTGCCAGCAGTTTAATGGTCGCGGGAGAGACCCAGTACTTC | CASSLMVAGETQYF
. | TRBJ1-3 | many | TRBV11-2 | TGTGCCAGCAGCCCTGGACAGCCGCTCTCTGGAAACACCATATATTTT | CASSPGQPLSGNTIYF
. | TRBJ1-1 | many | TRBV5-1 | TGCGCCAGCAGCTTGGAGGGCCGGAACACTGAAGCTTTCTTT | CASSLEGRNTEAFF
TRBD1 | TRBJ2-2 | many | TRBV7-9 | TGTGCCAGCACCCTTAACTCCGGGACAGGGAACACCGGGGAGCTGTTTTTT | CASTLNSGTGNTGELFF
. | TRBJ1-5 | many | TRBV7-9 | TGTGCCAGCAGCTTAGCAGGGGGAGGTATAAGCCAGCCCCAGCATTTT | CASSLAGGGISQPQHF
. | TRBJ2-1 | many | TRBV7-6 | TGTGCCAGCAGCCCCCTATTCGGCAATGAGCAGTTCTTC | CASSPLFGNEQFF
. | TRBJ1-3 | medium-sized | TRBV4-1 | TGCGCCAGCAGTCCGATGGTGGGGTCTGGAAACACCATATATTTT | CASSPMVGSGNTIYF
. | TRBJ2-1 | medium-sized | TRBV2 | TGTGCCAGCAGTGAAGTTTTGGCCTACAATGAGCAGTTCTTC | CASSEVLAYNEQFF
TRBD2 | TRBJ2-1 | many | TRBV12-3/TRBV12-4 | TGTGCCAGCAGTTTAGCGGGGCTAGCGGGAAAATACTACAATGAGCAGTTCTTC | CASSLAGLAGKYYNEQFF
. | TRBJ2-2 | medium-sized | TRBV20-1 | TGCAGTGCACGCATGATCCCTACCGGGGAGCTGTTTTTT | CSARMIPTGELFF
. | TRBJ1-6 | many | TRBV2 | TGTGCCAGCAGTGAGGGCCCCAATAGGTCACCCCTCCACTTT | CASSEGPNRSPLHF
. | TRBJ2-7 | many | TRBV12-3/TRBV12-4 | TGTGCCAGTTCTAAGTTTGGCGAGCAGTACTTC | CASSKFGEQYF
. | TRBJ1-5 | many | TRBV10-3 | TGTGCCATCAGTGCGGACCTGAGCAATCAGCCCCAGCATTTT | CAISADLSNQPQHF
. | TRBJ1-2 | few | TRBV7-2 | TGTGCCAGCAGCAGAGACGGCAGGGCCACGGGTGGCTACACCTTC | CASSRDGRATGGYTF
TRBD1 | TRBJ2-4 | medium-sized | TRBV5-1 | TGCGCCAGCAGCTTTGGGACAGGGAGGGACATTCAGTACTTC | CASSFGTGRDIQYF
. | TRBJ1-1 | many | TRBV12-3/TRBV12-4 | TGTGCCAGCAGTCCCAACCCCATGGACAGCCGGGCTTTCTTT | CASSPNPMDSRAFF
. | TRBJ2-2 | medium-sized | TRBV5-1 | TGCGCCAGCAGCTTGGCTGCAGGGAACACCGGGGAGCTGTTTTTT | CASSLAAGNTGELFF
. | TRBJ2-7 | many | TRBV6-5 | TGTGCCAGCAGTTACTCGCAGGCCTCCTACGAGCAGTACTTC | CASSYSQASYEQYF
. | TRBJ1-6 | many | TRBV6-5 | TGTGCCAGCAGTTGGAAAGGGGCCTATAATTCACCCCTCCACTTT | CASSWKGAYNSPLHF
. | TRBJ2-1 | few | TRBV19 | TGTGCCAGTAGTATAGACGGGGGCCTCCTCTACAATGAGCAGTTCTTC | CASSIDGGLLYNEQFF
TRBD1 | TRBJ2-2 | many | TRBV10-1 | TGCGCCAGCTCAGCGACAGGGGCCCTGACGAACACCGGGGAGCTGTTTTTT | CASSATGALTNTGELFF
TRBD2 | TRBJ2-1 | medium-sized | TRBV7-8 | TGTGCCAGCAGCGTCAAGCCCGGGACTAGCGGATACAATGAGCAGTTCTTC | CASSVKPGTSGYNEQFF
TRBD2 | TRBJ2-7 | many | TRBV11-2 | TGTGCCAGCAGCTCACCTCAAGGACTAGCGGGACGAAGATACGAGCAGTACTTC | CASSSPQGLAGRRYEQYF
TRBD1 | TRBJ1-4 | . | TRBV4-3 | TGCGCCAGCAGCCAGCCGCCTACAGGGGTTAATGAAAAACTGTTTTTT | CASSQPPTGVNEKLFF
. | TRBJ1-2 | many | TRBV7-2 | TGTGCCAGCAGCTTAGTTGGGGGGCATAGGGACTATGGCTACACCTTC | CASSLVGGHRDYGYTF
TRBD1 | TRBJ1-2 | many | TRBV7-2 | TGTGCCAGCAGCCCCGGGACAGCTAACTATGGCTACACCTTC | CASSPGTANYGYTF
TRBD1 | TRBJ2-6 | many | TRBV12-3/TRBV12-4 | TGTGCCATCAGCCCCTTTTGGGACAGCGCAATCTTCGGGGCCAACGTCCTGACTTTC | CAISPFWDSAIFGANVLTF
. | TRBJ1-5 | many | TRBV7-8 | TGTGCCAGCAGTTACCAAGGTCAGCCCCAGCATTTT | CASSYQGQPQHF